These 19 T cell receptor beta chains were sequenced from one sample in a study of tumor and adjacent non-tumor tissue in lung cancer. No cell sorting was done before RNA was extracted from the tissue. Three rounds of nested PCR, following a modified ARM-PCR protocol, produced the TCRbeta library. TCRdb independently ran MiXCR on the multiplex PCR reads; one entry per CDR3 protein. The sample lists some 93,000 distinct CDR3 sequences, approximately 70% occurring once. The specimen sequenced was lung tumor tissue. These receptors all stem from a man between 60 and 75 years old with non-small cell lung cancer.

This clonotype appeared many times. V is TRBV5-4 and J is TRBJ2-7; D remains unclear. Per the germline V gene, CDR1 is SGHNT and CDR2 is YYREEE (reference sequence). V was trimmed by 4 bases and J by 3 bases, leaving 14 bases between them. The CDR3 length is 14 residues. The chain's CDR3 is CASSKTETGYEQYF. The CDR3 DNA follows: TGTGCCAGCAGCAAGACTGAAACCGGCTACGAGCAGTACTTC.

The CDR3 region is CAITRLLGPETQYF. CDR3 coding DNA: TGTGCCATCACCCGTCTACTCGGTCCCGAGACCCAGTACTTC. The V and J genes are TRBV11-2 and TRBJ2-5, with D uncertain. With 10 bases removed from V and 5 bases from J, the gap between germline ends came to 20 bases. CDR1 is SGHAT and CDR2 is FQNNGV in the germline V gene. The length of the CDR3 is 14 residues. Full variable domain (outside the CDR3, taken from reference TRBV11-2 and TRBJ2-5): EAGVAQSPRYKIIEKRQSVAFWCNPISGHATLYWYQQILGQGPKLLIQFQNNGVVDDSQLPKDRFSAERLKGVDSTLKIQPAKLEDSAVYLCAITRLLGPETQYFGPGTRLLVL.

A single count supports this clonotype. An end of the junction does not agree with germline; a read error may underlie this. V is TRBV11-2 and J is TRBJ2-3; D remains unclear. Germline V gene lookup returns CDR1 SGHAT and CDR2 FQNNGV. The CDR3 extends over 12 amino acids. As DNA, the CDR3 is TGTGTCAGCAGGAGAGGTTCGGATAGGCAGTATTTT. It specifies CVSRRGSDRQYF.

The chain joins TRBV6-1 to TRBJ2-7; D not certain. Germline V gene data show CDR1 as MNHNS and CDR2 as SASEGT. The V and J ends lost 1 base and 3 bases respectively, with 10 bases between them. CDR3 length: 14 amino acids. CDR3 coding DNA: TGTGCCAGCAGTGAAGGCTGTACAGACTACGAGCAGTACGTC. It specifies CASSEGCTDYEQYV.

The chain carries TRBV6-1 and TRBJ2-7, with TRBD1 as a possible D gene (5 bases). Germline values: CDR1 MNHNS, CDR2 SASEGT. V shed 7 bases and J shed 7 bases, with 17 bases lying between them. The CDR3 sequence is 13 residues long. CDR3 nucleotides: TGTGCCAGCATGATACGGACACTTGGGGAGCAGTACTTC. It specifies CASMIRTLGEQYF.

In this sample, this clonotype turned up many times. The chain joins TRBV6-6 to TRBJ2-7; 8 positions match TRBD1. The CDR3 consists of 17 residues. Germline assignment: CDR1 MNHNY and CDR2 SVGAGI (reference sequence). After removal of 0 bases from V and 2 bases from J, the junction contained 9 bases not matched to a gene. CDR3 sequence reads: CASSYSGQGHAPYEQYF. DNA for the CDR3: TGTGCCAGCAGTTACTCCGGACAGGGACATGCCCCCTACGAGCAGTACTTC.

Details on this clonotype: No conserved phenylalanine or tryptophan ends this CDR3, so it is likely a read error. The chain recombines TRBV7-9 with TRBJ2-2; 9 bases fit TRBD1. CDR1 is SEHNR and CDR2 is FQNEAQ in the germline V gene (reference sequence). The ends lost 4 bases at V and 7 bases at J; junction bases unmatched: 4. The CDR3 has 14 amino acids. The CDR3 protein is CASSWGQGGGELFL. CDR3 nucleotide sequence: TGTGCCAGCAGCTGGGGACAGGGCGGCGGGGAGCTGTTTTTA.

This clonotype has at least ten counts. The V gene is TRBV6-2 or TRBV6-3, the J gene TRBJ1-1; 9 bases match TRBD1. Looked up from germline, CDR1 is MNHEY and CDR2 is SVGEGT. The V gene end was trimmed by 2 bases and the J gene end by 7 bases; junction bases not matched to a gene: 2. The CDR3 loop spans 13 amino acids. CDR3 coding DNA: TGTGCCAGCAGTTACGGACAGGGGCTTGAAGCTTTCTTT. Its protein is CASSYGQGLEAFF.

In its sample, this clonotype was seen a few times. This may be a read error: a much more frequent sequence differs by one nucleotide. The chain employs TRBV6-2 or TRBV6-3 and TRBJ2-2; TRBD2 aligns across 9 bases. The CDR3 consists of 17 residues. Germline trimming cut 5 bases from V and 1 base from J; bases unmatched to any gene: 8. The V gene's germline CDR1 is MNHEY and CDR2 SVGEGT. For the CDR3, the DNA is TGTGCCAGCAGTAGACAGGGACTAGCTAAGAACACCGGGGAGCTGTTTTTT. Translating gives CASSRQGLAKNTGELFF.

With respect to this clonotype: One end of the junction does not line up with germline, which may come from a read error. The J gene is TRBJ1-6, the V gene TRBV14, with D tentatively TRBD1 (5 bases). Looked up from germline, CDR1 is SGHDN and CDR2 is FVKESK. The CDR3 sequence is 15 residues long. This chain's CDR3 is CASGQGRGWNSPLHF. DNA of the CDR3: TGTGCCAGCGGCCAAGGGCGGGGGTGGAATTCGCCCCTACACTTT.

The V and J genes are TRBV6-2 or TRBV6-3 and TRBJ2-1; tentatively, D is TRBD2 (5 bases). This CDR3 has 12 amino acids. With 10 bases removed from V and 10 bases from J, the gap between germline ends came to 17 bases. CDR1 is MNHEY and CDR2 is SVGEGT in the germline V gene. CDR3: CATPWLAGEQFF. CDR3 DNA: TGTGCCACCCCTTGGCTAGCTGGCGAGCAGTTCTTC.

With regard to this clonotype: This may arise from a read error, as a much more abundant clone is one base away. The chain carries TRBV7-8 and TRBJ2-1; D tentatively fits TRBD1 or TRBD2 (5 bases each). CDR1 is SGHVS, CDR2 FQNEAQ, per germline. The CDR3 runs 17 residues. CDR3 coding DNA: TGTGTCAGCAGCTTGGGAGCTGCCAGGGCCGGCTACAATGAGCAGTTCTTC. This gives the protein CVSSLGAARAGYNEQFF.

With regard to this clonotype: The junction departs from germline at one end; a sequencing error may be responsible. The chain links TRBV12-3 or TRBV12-4 to TRBJ2-1, with TRBD2 identical over 16 bases. The CDR3 length is 19 residues. CDR3: CAGSVGTSGRARSYNEQFF. The DNA of the CDR3 is TGCGCCGGCAGTGTCGGGACTAGCGGGAGGGCCCGCTCCTACAATGAGCAGTTCTTC.

A note on this clonotype: A much larger clone lies one base from this, so it may be a read error. This CDR3 reads CSALLDGASEAFF. In nucleotides, the CDR3 is TGCAGTGCCCTCTTAGACGGTGCTTCTGAAGCTTTCTTT. The J gene is TRBJ1-1, the V gene TRBV20-1, with D unclear. CDR3 size: 13 residues. Germline loops: CDR1 DFQATT, CDR2 SNEGSKA (reference sequence). Trimming left V 6 bases short and J 6 bases short, with 17 bases between.

This sequence joins TRBV28 and TRBJ2-7; 7 bases line up with TRBD1. This CDR3 contains 18 residues. In germline, CDR1 is MDHEN, CDR2 SYDVKM. Unmatched junction bases numbered 20, after V lost 3 bases and J lost 6 bases. CDR3 DNA sequence: TGTGCCAGCAGTTTGGACAGAGACAGGGTTTTTTTCTTTTCCGAGCAGTACTTC. This gives the protein CASSLDRDRVFFFSEQYF.

Turning to this clonotype: A read error may produce the germline difference seen at one junction end. The chain is built from TRBV6-1 and TRBJ2-3, with D uncertain. The CDR3 runs to 16 residues. In germline, CDR1 is MNHNS, CDR2 SASEGT. The CDR3 reads CSSSTQASRSTDTQYF. For the CDR3, the DNA is TGTTCCAGCAGTACTCAGGCTAGTCGGAGCACAGATACGCAGTATTTT.

Comment on this clonotype: The CDR3 does not end in the conserved phenylalanine or tryptophan, so this is likely a read error. V usage is TRBV11-1 and J usage is TRBJ1-6, with D possibly being TRBD1 (6 bases). The CDR3 is made up of 13 amino acids. The V gene's germline CDR1 is SGHAT and CDR2 FQDESV (reference sequence). V lost 6 bases and J lost 10, with 13 bases in between. The CDR3 nucleotides are TGTGCCAGCAGTTCCGGGGGGCAATCACCCCTCCACATT. This translates into CASSSGGQSPLHI.

Turning to this clonotype: One end of the junction varies from germline; a read error may be responsible. V gene TRBV4-3 combines with J gene TRBJ2-1, with a weak D call TRBD2 (6 bases). The CDR3 loop spans 13 amino acids. Germline V gene lookup returns CDR1 LGHNA and CDR2 YSLEER. The CDR3 DNA sequence: TGCGCCAGCAGCCAGAGCGGGCTAAGTGAGCAATTCTTC. It translates to CASSQSGLSEQFF.

With regard to this clonotype: No conserved phenylalanine or tryptophan is present at the end of the CDR3, so a read error is the likely explanation. The gene calls are TRBV7-9 and TRBJ1-3; D is ambiguous. Germline CDR1 and CDR2: SEHNR and FQNEAQ (reference sequence). This CDR3 contains 14 residues. CDR3 residues: CASSAGTAGNTIYL. Here the CDR3 DNA reads TGTGCCAGCAGCGCCGGCACAGCTGGTAACACCATATATCTT.